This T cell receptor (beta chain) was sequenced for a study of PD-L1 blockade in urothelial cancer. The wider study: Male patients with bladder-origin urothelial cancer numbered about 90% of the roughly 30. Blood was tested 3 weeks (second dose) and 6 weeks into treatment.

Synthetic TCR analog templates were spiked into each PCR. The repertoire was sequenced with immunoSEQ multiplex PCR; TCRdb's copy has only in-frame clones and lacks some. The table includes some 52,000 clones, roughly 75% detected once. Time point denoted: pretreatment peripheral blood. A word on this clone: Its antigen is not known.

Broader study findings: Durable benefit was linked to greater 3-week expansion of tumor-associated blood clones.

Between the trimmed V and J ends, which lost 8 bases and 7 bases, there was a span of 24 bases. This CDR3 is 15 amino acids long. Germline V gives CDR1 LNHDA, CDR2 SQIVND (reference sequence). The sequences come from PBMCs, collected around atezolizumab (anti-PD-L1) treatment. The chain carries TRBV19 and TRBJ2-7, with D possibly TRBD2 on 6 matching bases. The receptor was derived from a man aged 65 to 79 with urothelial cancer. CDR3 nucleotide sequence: TGTGCCAGTGGTGGGAAGGGAGGTCGTTTCTCGGAGCAGTACTTC. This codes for CASGGKGGRFSEQYF.